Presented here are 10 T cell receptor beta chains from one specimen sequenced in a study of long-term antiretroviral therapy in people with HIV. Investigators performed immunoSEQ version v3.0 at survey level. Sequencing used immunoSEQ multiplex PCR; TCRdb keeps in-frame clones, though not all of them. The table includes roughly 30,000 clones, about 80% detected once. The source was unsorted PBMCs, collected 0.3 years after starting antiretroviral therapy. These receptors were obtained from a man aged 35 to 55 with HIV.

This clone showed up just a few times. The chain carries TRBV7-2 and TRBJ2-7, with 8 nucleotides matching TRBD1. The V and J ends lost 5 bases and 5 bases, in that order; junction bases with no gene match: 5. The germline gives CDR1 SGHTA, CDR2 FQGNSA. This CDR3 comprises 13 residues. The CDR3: CASSRTGFDEQYF. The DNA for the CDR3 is TGTGCCAGCAGCCGGACAGGGTTCGACGAGCAGTACTTC. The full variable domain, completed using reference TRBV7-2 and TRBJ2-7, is GAGVSQSPSNKVTEKGKDVELRCDPISGHTALYWYRQSLGQGLEFLIYFQGNSAPDKSGLPSDRFSAERTGGSVSTLTIQRTQQEDSAVYLCASSRTGFDEQYFGPGTRLTVT.

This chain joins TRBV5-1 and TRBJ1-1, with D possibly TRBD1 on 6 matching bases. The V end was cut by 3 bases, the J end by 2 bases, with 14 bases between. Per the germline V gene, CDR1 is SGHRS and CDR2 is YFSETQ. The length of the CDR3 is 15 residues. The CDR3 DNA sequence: TGCGCCAGCAGCTCCAGACAGGAGATCAACACTGAAGCTTTCTTT. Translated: CASSSRQEINTEAFF. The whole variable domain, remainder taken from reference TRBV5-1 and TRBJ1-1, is KAGVTQTPRYLIKTRGQQVTLSCSPISGHRSVSWYQQTPGQGLQFLFEYFSETQRNKGNFPGRFSGRQFSNSRSEMNVSTLELGDSALYLCASSSRQEINTEAFFGQGTRLTVV.

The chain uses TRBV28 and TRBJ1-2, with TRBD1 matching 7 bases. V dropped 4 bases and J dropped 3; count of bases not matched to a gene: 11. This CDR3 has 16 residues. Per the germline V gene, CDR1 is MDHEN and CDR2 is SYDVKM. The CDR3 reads CASSSPREGAYYGYTF. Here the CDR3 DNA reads TGTGCCAGCAGTTCACCTCGGGAGGGGGCATACTATGGCTACACCTTC.

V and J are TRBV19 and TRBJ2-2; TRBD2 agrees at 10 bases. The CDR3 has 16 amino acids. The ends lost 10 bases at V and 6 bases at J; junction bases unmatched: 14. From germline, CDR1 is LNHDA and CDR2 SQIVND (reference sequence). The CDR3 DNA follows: TGTGCCACCTCTCTCCCTAGCGGGAGTGTTTCCGGGGAGCTGTTTTTT. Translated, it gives CATSLPSGSVSGELFF.

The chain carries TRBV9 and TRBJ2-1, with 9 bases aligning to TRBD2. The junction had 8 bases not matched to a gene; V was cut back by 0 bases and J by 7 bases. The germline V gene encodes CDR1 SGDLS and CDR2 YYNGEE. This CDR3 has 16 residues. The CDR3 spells CASSVEIAGVGNEQFF. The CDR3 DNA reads TGTGCCAGCAGCGTAGAGATAGCGGGAGTCGGAAATGAGCAGTTCTTC.

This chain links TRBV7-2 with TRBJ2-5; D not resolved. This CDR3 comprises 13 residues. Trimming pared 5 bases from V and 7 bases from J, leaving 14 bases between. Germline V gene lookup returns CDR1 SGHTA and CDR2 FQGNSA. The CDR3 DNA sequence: TGTGCCAGCAGCCCCGCGGTACTTAGGACCCAGTACTTC. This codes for CASSPAVLRTQYF.

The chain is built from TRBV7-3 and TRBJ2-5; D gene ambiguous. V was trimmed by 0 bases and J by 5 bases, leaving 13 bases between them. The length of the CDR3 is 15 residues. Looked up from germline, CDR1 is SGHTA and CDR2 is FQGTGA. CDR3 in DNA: TGTGCCAGCAGCTTAACCTCTGATTATTGGGAGACCCAGTACTTC. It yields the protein CASSLTSDYWETQYF.

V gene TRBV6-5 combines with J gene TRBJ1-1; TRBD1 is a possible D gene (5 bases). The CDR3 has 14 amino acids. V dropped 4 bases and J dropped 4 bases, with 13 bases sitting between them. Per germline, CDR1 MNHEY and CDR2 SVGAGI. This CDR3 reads CASSLWGAGTEAFF. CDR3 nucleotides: TGTGCCAGCAGTTTATGGGGCGCCGGCACTGAAGCTTTCTTT.

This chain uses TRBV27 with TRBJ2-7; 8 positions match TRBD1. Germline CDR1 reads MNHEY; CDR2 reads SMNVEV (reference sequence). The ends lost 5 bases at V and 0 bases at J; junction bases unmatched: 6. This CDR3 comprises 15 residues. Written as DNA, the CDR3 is TGTGCCAGCAGTCGCAGGACAGGGAGCTCCTACGAGCAGTACTTC. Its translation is CASSRRTGSSYEQYF.

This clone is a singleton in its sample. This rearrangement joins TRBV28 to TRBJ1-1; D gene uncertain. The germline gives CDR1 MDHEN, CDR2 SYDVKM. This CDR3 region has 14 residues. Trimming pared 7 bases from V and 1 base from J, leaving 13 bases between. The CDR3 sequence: CASIRVKWNTEAFF. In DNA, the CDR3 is TGTGCCAGCATCCGGGTTAAATGGAACACTGAAGCTTTCTTT.